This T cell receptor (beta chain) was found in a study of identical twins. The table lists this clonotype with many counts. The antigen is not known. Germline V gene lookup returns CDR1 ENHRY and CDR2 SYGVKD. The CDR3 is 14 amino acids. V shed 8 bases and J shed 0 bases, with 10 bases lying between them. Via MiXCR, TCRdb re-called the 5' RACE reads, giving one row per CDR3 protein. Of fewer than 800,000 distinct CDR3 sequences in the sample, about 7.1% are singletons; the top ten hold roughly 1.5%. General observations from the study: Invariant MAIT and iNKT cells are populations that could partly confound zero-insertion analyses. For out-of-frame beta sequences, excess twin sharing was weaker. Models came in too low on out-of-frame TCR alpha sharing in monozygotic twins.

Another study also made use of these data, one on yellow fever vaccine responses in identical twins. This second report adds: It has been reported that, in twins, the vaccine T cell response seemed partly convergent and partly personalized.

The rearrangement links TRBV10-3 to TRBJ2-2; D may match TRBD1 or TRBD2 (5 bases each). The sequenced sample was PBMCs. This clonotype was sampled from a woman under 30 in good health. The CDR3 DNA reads TGTGCCATCGGCAGGGACGCGAACACCGGGGAGCTGTTTTTT. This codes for CAIGRDANTGELFF.